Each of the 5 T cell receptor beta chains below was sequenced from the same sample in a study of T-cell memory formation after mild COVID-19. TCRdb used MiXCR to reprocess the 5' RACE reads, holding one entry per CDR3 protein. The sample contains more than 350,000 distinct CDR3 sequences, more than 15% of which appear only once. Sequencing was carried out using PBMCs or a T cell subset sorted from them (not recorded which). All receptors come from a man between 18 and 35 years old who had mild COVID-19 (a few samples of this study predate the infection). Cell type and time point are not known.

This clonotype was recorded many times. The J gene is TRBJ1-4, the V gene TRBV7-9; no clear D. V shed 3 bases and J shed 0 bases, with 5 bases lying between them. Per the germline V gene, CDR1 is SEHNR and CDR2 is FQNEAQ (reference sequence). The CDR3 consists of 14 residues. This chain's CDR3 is CASSLRATNEKLFF. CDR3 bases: TGTGCCAGCAGCTTGAGAGCAACTAATGAAAAACTGTTTTTT.

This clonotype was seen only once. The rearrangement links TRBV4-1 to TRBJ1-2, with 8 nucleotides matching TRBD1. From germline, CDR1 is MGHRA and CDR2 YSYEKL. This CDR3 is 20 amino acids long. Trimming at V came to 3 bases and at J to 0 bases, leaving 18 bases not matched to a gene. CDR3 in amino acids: CASSHKNHPTGEYANYGYTF. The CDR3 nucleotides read TGCGCCAGCAGCCACAAAAATCACCCGACAGGGGAATACGCTAACTATGGCTACACCTTC.

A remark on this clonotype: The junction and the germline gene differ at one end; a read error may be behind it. The DNA for the CDR3 is TGTGCCAGCTCCCCACGTCTAGCGAGAAGCACAGATACGCAGTATTTT. It is translated as CASSPRLARSTDTQYF. This rearrangement joins TRBV18 to TRBJ2-3, with a weak D call TRBD2 (6 bases). This CDR3 has 16 residues. Germline CDR1 is KGHSH and CDR2 is LQKENI.

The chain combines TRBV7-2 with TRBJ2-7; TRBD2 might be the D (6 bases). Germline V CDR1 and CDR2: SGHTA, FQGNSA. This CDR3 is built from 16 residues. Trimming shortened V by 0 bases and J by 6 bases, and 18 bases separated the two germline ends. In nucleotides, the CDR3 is TGTGCCAGCAGCTTAGCGAAGGGACCCCGGAGGGTCGAGCAGTACGTC. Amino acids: CASSLAKGPRRVEQYV.

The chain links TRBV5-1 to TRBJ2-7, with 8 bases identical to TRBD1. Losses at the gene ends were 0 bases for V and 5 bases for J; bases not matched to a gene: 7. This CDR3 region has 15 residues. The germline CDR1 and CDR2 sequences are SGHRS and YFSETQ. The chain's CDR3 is CASSLVVAGGHEQYF. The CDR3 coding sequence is TGCGCCAGCAGCTTGGTTGTCGCAGGGGGCCACGAGCAGTACTTC.